This section outlines one TCR beta chain sequence together with its context. The CDR3 covers 14 residues. Germline CDR1 is MNHEY and CDR2 is SVGAGI. V lost 6 bases and J lost 1, with 9 bases in between. The data derive from a study of control samples from healthy donors and cancer patients. Sequencing was performed with immunoSEQ multiplex PCR; in TCRdb, only in-frame clones are kept and a portion is missing. The table records 45,000 or so clones, under 95% of them present only once. The sample was PBMCs. The chain employs TRBV6-5 and TRBJ1-4; D remains unclear. The clonotype originates from a woman in her thirties or forties with head and neck cancer. CDR3 DNA sequence: TGTGCCAGCAGCTCGGGTTTAACTAATGAAAAACTGTTTTTT. It is translated as CASSSGLTNEKLFF.